Sequencing of this T cell receptor beta chain was carried out in a study of identical twins' blood T cells. Study outcomes and limitations: Twins shared more top CDR3 clonotypes than unrelated donors did.

This clonotype was observed a handful of times. Its cognate antigen is unknown. All three twin pairs grew up together with likely shared infections and vaccines. Sample barcodes were added at both library ends during cDNA synthesis. In the source study's methods: Per-library CDR3 reads ranged about 2 to 3.6 million; clonotypes, ~95,000 to ~550,000. TCRdb used MiXCR to reprocess the 5' RACE reads, holding one entry per CDR3 protein. The V and J calls here are based on TCRdb, not the publication. The sample carries 350,000 to 450,000 distinct CDR3 sequences, about 28% recorded once. Germline CDR1 is DFQATT and CDR2 is SNEGSKA (reference sequence). The CDR3 spans 12 residues. Deletions cut 6 bases from V and 2 bases from J, with 10 bases between.

This sequence joins TRBV20-1 and TRBJ1-2; D call uncertain. The clonotype originates from a woman aged 18-55 years in good health. The sequencing input was PBMCs. This CDR3 is CSATSPNYGYTF. CDR3 nucleotides: TGCAGTGCCACTTCCCCAAACTATGGCTACACCTTC.